This TCR beta chain originates from a study of shared clonotypes between healthy human individuals. Study at large: Serving as donors were a couple of women and three men, whose ages spanned 18 to 49. Study-level findings and limits: Clonotype sharing among donors was expected to depend on sequencing depth.

The study drew its donors from healthy HIV-negative adults without recent acute infections or vaccinations. All of the donors resided in Nashville, Tennessee, and each was a Caucasian adult. Remarks on this clone: Its antigen remains unidentified.

Repertoires were generated with immunoSEQ multiplex PCR, while TCRdb's copy carries only in-frame clones and drops some. The profile covers fewer than 650,000 clones, with roughly 79% appearing a single time and around 13% taken by the ten largest. Germline V gene lookup returns CDR1 SGHNT and CDR2 YENEEA. The V gene end was trimmed by 1 base and the J gene end by 4 bases; junction bases not matched to a gene: 9. CDR3 size: 17 residues. The material sequenced was PBMCs. This sequence originates from a woman aged 40 to 50 in good health. Some clones in this sample may be carry-over from other donors' samples. The J gene is TRBJ2-3, the V gene TRBV11-3; 9 bases align to TRBD1. CDR3 region: CASSLGPGQGKPDTQYF. CDR3 in DNA: TGTGCCAGCAGCTTAGGACCGGGACAGGGTAAACCAGATACGCAGTATTTT.